One and the same sample provided the 21 T cell receptor beta chains below, sequenced in a study of immune cell composition in non-small cell lung cancer. Sequenced by immunoSEQ multiplex PCR; TCRdb stores in-frame clones only, minus some. The sample carries 7,500 to 9,000 clones, about 70% recorded once. The sample taken for sequencing was lung tumor tissue. The receptors stem from a human donor with non-small cell lung cancer.

The gene calls are TRBV9 and TRBJ1-1; possible D gene TRBD1, 6 bases. This CDR3 has 15 residues. CDR1 SGDLS and CDR2 YYNGEE come from the germline V gene. V was cut by 5 bases and J by 4 bases, with 18 bases left in between. CDR3 DNA: TGTGCCAGCAGTCGCTTGGCAGGGGAGGGCACTGAAGCTTTCTTT. It yields the protein CASSRLAGEGTEAFF.

This sequence joins TRBV30 and TRBJ2-1; 8 bases fit TRBD2. CDR3 size: 15 residues. The V gene's germline CDR1 is GTSNPN and CDR2 SVGIG (reference sequence). V lost 2 bases to trimming and J lost 4 bases; unmatched junction nucleotides: 7. The CDR3 coding sequence is TGTGCCTGGAGTTTTACTAGCGGACCATACAATGAGCAGTTCTTC. Its translation: CAWSFTSGPYNEQFF.

This clone has only a few counts. V and J are TRBV7-2 and TRBJ2-7, with TRBD1 matching over 9 bases. V shed 0 bases and J 4 bases; nucleotides not matched to a gene: 7. Per the germline V gene, CDR1 is SGHTA and CDR2 is FQGNSA. The CDR3 is 16 amino acids. The CDR3 loop reads CASSLALGQGLYEQYF. The CDR3 DNA reads as TGTGCCAGCAGCTTAGCGCTCGGACAGGGGCTTTACGAGCAGTACTTC.

A few counts support this clone. The chain carries TRBV11-2 and TRBJ1-6, with D unclear. Germline V gene lookup returns CDR1 SGHAT and CDR2 FQNNGV. Between the trimmed V and J ends, which lost 3 bases and 7 bases, there was a span of 16 bases. The CDR3 covers 16 residues. CDR3 nucleotides: TGTGCCAGCAGCTTCGAGGCGGGCCGTCAAAATTCACCCCTCCACTTT. Protein sequence: CASSFEAGRQNSPLHF.

Here the CDR3 reads CASSFSQGRNSPLHF. In DNA, the CDR3 is TGTGCCAGCAGCTTTTCACAGGGGAGAAATTCACCCCTCCACTTT. The J gene is TRBJ1-6, the V gene TRBV9; 7 nucleotides line up with TRBD1. In germline, CDR1 is SGDLS, CDR2 YYNGEE. Trimming at V came to 4 bases and at J to 7 bases, leaving 8 bases not matched to a gene. The CDR3 has 15 amino acids.

The chain employs TRBV27 and TRBJ1-1, with D maybe TRBD1 (6 bases). The germline CDR1 and CDR2 sequences are MNHEY and SMNVEV (reference sequence). CDR3 size: 18 residues. V was pared by 2 bases and J by 11 bases, with 30 bases between. DNA for the CDR3: TGTGCCAGCAGTTTACGACGAGGGGGTCAGGGGCCTCAGAGTTCCGCTTTCTTT. Translation: CASSLRRGGQGPQSSAFF.

This clone was recorded a few times. The chain couples TRBV6-1 to TRBJ1-4; D possibly corresponds to TRBD1 (6 bases). Germline V gene lookup returns CDR1 MNHNS and CDR2 SASEGT. The length of the CDR3 is 13 residues. Trimming took 8 bases from V and 5 from J, leaving 12 bases between them. The DNA of the CDR3 is TGTGCCAGCCGAAGACAGGTGAATGAAAAACTGTTTTTT. This gives the protein CASRRQVNEKLFF.

This clone is medium-sized within its sample. This chain links TRBV4-2 with TRBJ2-1; maybe TRBD2 (6 bases). V lost 1 base, J lost 6 bases, and 13 bases lay in between. This CDR3 is 15 amino acids long. From germline, CDR1 is LGHNA and CDR2 YNFKEQ. CDR3 nucleotide sequence: TGTGCCAGCAGCCAAGGGGCCGGGACTCGCAATGAGCAGTTCTTC. This sequence encodes CASSQGAGTRNEQFF.

This clone was seen only a few times. J is TRBJ1-1 and V is TRBV11-2; D is perhaps TRBD1 (6 bases). The CDR3 runs to 18 residues. CDR1 and CDR2 from the germline V gene are SGHAT and FQNNGV. Trimming took 5 bases from V and 0 from J, leaving 22 bases between them. The CDR3 DNA sequence: TGTGCCAGCAGCCCAGGGGAATGGCAGGGCGCCCTGAACACTGAAGCTTTCTTT. Its protein product is CASSPGEWQGALNTEAFF.

This clone came up a few times. The chain recombines TRBV6-4 with TRBJ1-1; the match to TRBD1 covers 7 bases. The junction had 7 bases not matched to a gene; V was cut back by 6 bases and J by 0 bases. The CDR3 has 15 residues. Germline V gene data show CDR1 as MRHNA and CDR2 as SNTAGT. DNA of the CDR3: TGTGCCAGCAGGAACAGGGGATACTTGAACACTGAAGCTTTCTTT. Protein sequence: CASRNRGYLNTEAFF.

The rearrangement joins TRBV6-6 to TRBJ1-1; a weak D match, TRBD1 (5 bases). V was pared by 5 bases and J by 4 bases, with 11 bases between. This CDR3 is built from 13 residues. Germline-derived CDR1 and CDR2 are MNHNY and SVGAGI (reference sequence). The CDR3 DNA follows: TGTGCCAGCAGTGCCCGGGGGGTCACTGAAGCTTTCTTT. As protein: CASSARGVTEAFF.

The chain links TRBV18 to TRBJ2-5; 9 nucleotides match TRBD1. Gene TRBJ2-7 matches the end of the DNA better, so the J call may be wrong. The CDR3 runs 14 residues. The V gene's germline CDR1 is KGHSH and CDR2 LQKENI. In DNA form, the CDR3 reads TGTGCCAGCTCACCGGGGACAGGGAAGAACGAGCAGTACTTC. Amino acids: CASSPGTGKNEQYF.

The genes are TRBV28 and TRBJ1-5, with a tentative D call TRBD1 (5 bases). Germline V gene lookup returns CDR1 MDHEN and CDR2 SYDVKM. This CDR3 spans 17 amino acids. V lost 7 bases, J lost 0 bases, and 19 bases lay in between. In DNA form, the CDR3 reads TGTGCCAGCACCAAGCCTCAGTGGGGGGTTAGCAATCAGCCCCAGCATTTT. It specifies CASTKPQWGVSNQPQHF.

The chain recombines TRBV7-3 with TRBJ2-3; TRBD2 agrees at 10 bases. Germline loops: CDR1 SGHTA, CDR2 FQGTGA. The length of the CDR3 is 15 residues. The V segment lost 4 bases and the J segment 3 bases; nucleotides outside the gene matches: 4. The CDR3, as DNA: TGTGCCAGCAGCTCCCTAGCGGGAGTAACAGATACGCAGTATTTT. As protein: CASSSLAGVTDTQYF.

This clone was recorded a few times. V gene TRBV7-3 combines with J gene TRBJ1-2, with D maybe TRBD1 (5 bases). The CDR3 is 12 residues long. Germline CDR1 reads SGHTA; CDR2 reads FQGTGA. V lost 5 bases and J lost 2, with 6 bases in between. Here the CDR3 reads CASSPGNYGYTF. CDR3 sequence (DNA): TGTGCCAGCAGCCCAGGGAACTATGGCTACACCTTC.

The chain has TRBV6-1 and TRBJ1-5, with D tentatively TRBD1 (6 bases). The CDR3 is 15 amino acids. V was cut by 5 bases and J by 7 bases, with 18 bases left in between. The germline V gene encodes CDR1 MNHNS and CDR2 SASEGT. In DNA, the CDR3 is TGTGCCAGCAGTTCTAGACAGGTTTTGGGACAGCCCCAGCATTTT. Its translation is CASSSRQVLGQPQHF.

The V call is TRBV15, the J call TRBJ2-7; D not certain. V lost 0 bases to trimming and J lost 6 bases, with 9 bases between them. Germline loops: CDR1 LNHNV, CDR2 YYDKDF (reference sequence). CDR3 length equals 13 residues. The chain's CDR3 is CATSRDHGAEQYF. DNA for the CDR3: TGTGCCACCAGCAGAGATCACGGTGCCGAGCAGTACTTC.

V gene TRBV27 combines with J gene TRBJ1-6; D gene uncertain. Germline V lookup: CDR1 MNHEY, CDR2 SMNVEV (reference sequence). There are 14 residues in the CDR3. The V end was cut by 6 bases, the J end by 5 bases, with 11 bases between. The chain's CDR3 is CASSPGFDNSPLHF. In nucleotides, the CDR3 is TGTGCCAGCAGCCCGGGTTTCGATAATTCACCCCTCCACTTT.

The genes are TRBV19 and TRBJ1-2, with 9 positions matching TRBD1. This CDR3 region has 18 residues. From germline, CDR1 is LNHDA and CDR2 SQIVND (reference sequence). The J segment lost 6 bases and the V segment lost 7 bases, leaving 21 bases of the junction unmatched. DNA of the CDR3: TGTGCCAGTAACCCAGGGTTCGCGGGACAGGGTTTAGGAGATGGCTACACCTTC. The encoded protein is CASNPGFAGQGLGDGYTF.

The rearrangement uses TRBV7-2 and TRBJ1-1; possible D gene TRBD1, 6 bases. Germline CDR1 SGHTA, CDR2 FQGNSA. With 5 bases removed from V and 3 bases from J, the gap between germline ends came to 16 bases. The CDR3 consists of 15 residues. In nucleotides, the CDR3 is TGTGCCAGCAGCCTCGCGAGGGGGATCGACACTGAAGCTTTCTTT. Its protein is CASSLARGIDTEAFF.

The genes are TRBV15 and TRBJ2-1, with D possibly being TRBD2 (6 bases). The germline V gene encodes CDR1 LNHNV and CDR2 YYDKDF (reference sequence). V dropped 4 bases and J dropped 0 bases, with 13 bases sitting between them. The CDR3 extends over 16 amino acids. The DNA of the CDR3 is TGTGCCACCAGCAAGGAGAGGGGAGGCTCCTACAATGAGCAGTTCTTC. This gives the protein CATSKERGGSYNEQFF.